The next 15 T cell receptor beta chains were all read from a single sample in a study of identical twins. TCRdb re-analysed the 5' RACE reads in MiXCR, keeping a single row per CDR3 protein. Counted here are 450,000 or so distinct CDR3 sequences, 14% occurring once; the ten biggest clones make up over 0.5%. This sample was also put to use in a study of yellow fever vaccine responses in identical twins.

Sequencing was performed on CD4+ T cells sorted from blood. All receptors derive from a woman aged 18 to 35 in good health.

The chain uses TRBV28 and TRBJ2-3, with 13 bases aligning to TRBD2. In germline, CDR1 is MDHEN, CDR2 SYDVKM. V was clipped by 2 bases and J by 2 bases; unmatched bases: 4. This CDR3 region has 17 residues. CDR3 protein: CASSLTSGRGFTDTQYF. As DNA, the CDR3 is TGTGCCAGCAGTTTAACTAGCGGGAGGGGTTTCACAGATACGCAGTATTTT. The full variable domain, with the rest looked up from reference TRBV28 and TRBJ2-3, is DVKVTQSSRYLVKRTGEKVFLECVQDMDHENMFWYRQDPGLGLRLIYFSYDVKMKEKGDIPEGYSVSREKKERFSLILESASTNQTSMYLCASSLTSGRGFTDTQYFGPGTRLTVL.

The CDR3 region has the DNA TGTGCCAGCAGATCCCTGGTTCAGCCCCAGCATTTT. It encodes CASRSLVQPQHF. The chain has TRBV6-2 or TRBV6-3 and TRBJ1-5; no definite D call. Germline loops: CDR1 MNHEY, CDR2 SVGEGT. The germline V and J ends were trimmed by 6 bases and 6 bases, with 9 bases remaining between them. The CDR3 is 12 residues long.

This clonotype was observed at least ten times. The chain carries TRBV5-1 and TRBJ2-5, with D perhaps matching TRBD1 (6 bases). The CDR3 length is 15 residues. V was shortened by 1 base and J by 4 bases, with 14 bases between the two germline ends. Germline CDR1 and CDR2: SGHRS and YFSETQ. The CDR3 loop reads CASSLRSGGGETQYF. The CDR3 DNA reads TGCGCCAGCAGCTTGAGGAGTGGGGGCGGAGAGACCCAGTACTTC.

The CDR3 DNA follows: TGTGCCATCAGTGAATTGGGAGGGGGAAGAGAGACCCAGTACTTC. Translating it yields CAISELGGGRETQYF. The V and J genes are TRBV10-3 and TRBJ2-5; the D gene is possibly TRBD2 (7 bases). The CDR3 loop spans 15 amino acids. The V end lost 3 bases, the J end lost 4 bases, and 15 bases lay between the germline ends. Looked up from germline, CDR1 is ENHRY and CDR2 is SYGVKD.

This clonotype came up many times. J is TRBJ2-3 and V is TRBV6-5; no clear D. V was trimmed by 0 bases and J by 3 bases, leaving 7 bases between them. In germline, CDR1 is MNHEY, CDR2 SVGAGI. The CDR3 totals 14 residues. CDR3 loop: CASSYSWLTDTQYF. The DNA of the CDR3 is TGTGCCAGCAGTTACTCGTGGTTGACAGATACGCAGTATTTT.

This clonotype turned up a few times. The V call is TRBV29-1, the J call TRBJ1-1, with a possible D match to TRBD1 (5 bases). V dropped 3 bases and J dropped 2 bases, with 10 bases sitting between them. In germline, CDR1 is SQVTM, CDR2 ANQGSEA. CDR3 length equals 13 residues. CDR3 amino acids: CSVDGTGNTEAFF. In DNA, the CDR3 is TGCAGCGTTGACGGGACGGGAAACACTGAAGCTTTCTTT.

This clonotype was detected ten times or more. The V and J genes are TRBV29-1 and TRBJ2-5; 7 nucleotides line up with TRBD1. Unmatched junction bases numbered 3, after V lost 6 bases and J lost 2 bases. This CDR3 contains 12 residues. The V gene's germline CDR1 is SQVTM and CDR2 ANQGSEA. DNA for the CDR3: TGCAGCGTGGGACAGAAACAAGAGACCCAGTACTTC. Its protein product is CSVGQKQETQYF.

The V gene is TRBV7-9, the J gene TRBJ2-5, with D tentatively TRBD1 (7 bases). CDR1 is SEHNR, CDR2 FQNEAQ, per germline (reference sequence). The CDR3 runs to 17 residues. V was cut by 4 bases and J by 4 bases, with 22 bases left in between. The CDR3 DNA reads as TGTGCCAGCAGCTCCCTAGGCGCAGGCCAGGGGGGAGAGACCCAGTACTTC. Its protein is CASSSLGAGQGGETQYF.

This clonotype appeared once. The chain is built from TRBV6-1 and TRBJ2-1, with 13 positions matching TRBD2. CDR1 is MNHNS and CDR2 is SASEGT in the germline V gene. The CDR3 contains 16 residues. After removal of 6 bases from V and 6 bases from J, the junction contained 8 bases not matched to a gene. CDR3 bases: TGTGCCAGCAGGACAAGGACTAGCGGGAGTTTCAATGAGCAGTTCTTC. Translating gives CASRTRTSGSFNEQFF.

This clonotype has a handful of counts. V and J are TRBV4-3 and TRBJ2-2, with TRBD1 matching over 7 bases. Per the germline V gene, CDR1 is LGHNA and CDR2 is YSLEER. The CDR3 spans 14 residues. The trim removed 6 bases at V and 8 bases at J, leaving 9 bases unmatched. CDR3 amino acids: CASSRQRGRGELFF. In DNA, the CDR3 is TGCGCCAGCAGTCGGCAGAGGGGGCGTGGGGAGCTGTTTTTT.

The V and J genes are TRBV4-3 and TRBJ1-5; no reliable D call. This CDR3 has 13 residues. V lost 0 bases to trimming and J lost 6 bases, with 6 bases between them. Germline assignment: CDR1 LGHNA and CDR2 YSLEER. CDR3 sequence reads: CASSQDATQPQHF. In DNA form, the CDR3 reads TGCGCCAGCAGCCAAGATGCTACTCAGCCCCAGCATTTT.

The V gene is TRBV4-1, the J gene TRBJ1-1, with D perhaps matching TRBD1 (6 bases). Trimming took off 0 bases at V and 10 bases at J, with 12 bases between the two ends. The CDR3 length is 13 residues. Germline V gene lookup returns CDR1 MGHRA and CDR2 YSYEKL. CDR3 residues: CASSQDRRDTAFF. In DNA form, the CDR3 reads TGCGCCAGCAGCCAAGATCGCAGGGACACAGCTTTCTTT.

This clonotype was recorded many times. The gene calls are TRBV12-3 or TRBV12-4 and TRBJ1-3; D is unresolved. V dropped 1 base and J dropped 0 bases, with 7 bases sitting between them. The CDR3 extends over 15 amino acids. The CDR3 nucleotides are TGTGCCAGCAGTTTAGGCGGTCTCTCTGGAAACACCATATATTTT. It is translated as CASSLGGLSGNTIYF.

V is TRBV12-3 or TRBV12-4 and J is TRBJ2-7; 7 bases map to TRBD2. The V segment lost 6 bases and the J segment 6 bases; nucleotides outside the gene matches: 14. The CDR3 totals 15 residues. In DNA form, the CDR3 reads TGTGCCAGCAGCCTGGTTTCATGGGAGGGTCGCGAGCAGTACTTC. Encoded protein: CASSLVSWEGREQYF.

To note about this clonotype: This CDR3 is missing its conserved last phenylalanine or tryptophan, likely due to a read error. The DNA is left out, because the CDR3 cannot be placed on it with certainty; the CDR3 is given as TCRdb lists it. The chain uses TRBV29-1 and TRBJ1-1. Germline V gives CDR1 SQVTM, CDR2 ANQGSEA. A total of 8 residues make up the CDR3, ends included. The CDR3 is CSVEGGPV.